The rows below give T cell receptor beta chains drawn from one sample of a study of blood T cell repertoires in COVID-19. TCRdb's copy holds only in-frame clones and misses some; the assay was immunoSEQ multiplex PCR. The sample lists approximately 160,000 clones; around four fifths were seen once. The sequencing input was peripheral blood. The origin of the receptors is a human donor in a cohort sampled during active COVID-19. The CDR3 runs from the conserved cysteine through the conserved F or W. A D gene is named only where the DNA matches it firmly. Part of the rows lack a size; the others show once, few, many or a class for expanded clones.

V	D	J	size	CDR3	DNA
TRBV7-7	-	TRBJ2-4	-	CASSRDTKNIQYF	TGTGCTAGCAGCCGAGACACCAAAAACATTCAGTACTTC
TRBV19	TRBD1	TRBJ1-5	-	CASSIDTQGGQPQHF	TGTGCCAGTAGTATAGATACGCAGGGGGGTCAGCCCCAGCATTTT
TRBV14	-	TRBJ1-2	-	CASSPQGYLGYTF	TGTGCCAGCAGCCCTCAGGGGTATTTGGGCTACACCTTC
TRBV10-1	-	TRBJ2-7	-	CASSHRNSYEQYF	TGCGCCAGCAGTCACAGGAATTCCTACGAGCAGTACTTC
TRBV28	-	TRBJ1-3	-	CASSSLDTSGNTIYF	TGTGCCAGCAGTTCCCTGGACACCTCTGGAAACACCATATATTTT
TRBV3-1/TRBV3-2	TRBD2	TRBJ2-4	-	CASSQELSGGPRNIQYF	TGTGCCAGCAGCCAAGAACTTTCGGGAGGGCCGAGAAACATTCAGTACTTC
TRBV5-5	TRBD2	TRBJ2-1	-	CASRSGLAGVNEQFF	TGTGCCAGCAGGTCGGGACTAGCGGGAGTTAATGAGCAGTTCTTC
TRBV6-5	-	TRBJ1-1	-	CASSLSIESTEAFF	TGTGCCAGCAGTCTCTCGATCGAGAGCACTGAAGCTTTCTTT
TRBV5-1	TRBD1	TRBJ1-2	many	CASTRSSGTAYGYTF	TGCGCCAGCACTAGGAGTTCCGGGACAGCCTATGGCTACACCTTC
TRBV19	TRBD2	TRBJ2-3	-	CASSRSPRSGGPGDTQYF	TGTGCCAGTAGTAGGTCCCCCCGGAGCGGGGGCCCGGGTGATACGCAGTATTTT
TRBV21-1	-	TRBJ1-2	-	CASSKGARGEYYGYTF	TGTGCCAGCAGCAAAGGGGCCAGGGGGGAATACTATGGCTACACCTTC
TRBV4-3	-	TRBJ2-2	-	CASSQASSDTGELFF	TGCGCCAGCAGCCAAGCCTCCAGTGACACCGGGGAGCTGTTTTTT
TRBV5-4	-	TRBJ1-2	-	CASSLDRGSRYGYTF	TGTGCCAGCAGCTTGGATAGGGGATCGCGCTATGGCTACACCTTC
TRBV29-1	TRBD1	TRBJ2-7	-	CSVHRGDEQYF	TGCAGCGTACACAGGGGAGACGAGCAGTACTTC
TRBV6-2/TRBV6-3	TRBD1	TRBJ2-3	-	CASSYPGQETDTQYF	TGTGCCAGCAGTTATCCGGGACAGGAAACAGATACGCAGTATTTT
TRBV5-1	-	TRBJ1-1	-	CASSAYSNTEAFF	TGCGCCAGCAGCGCCTATTCGAACACTGAAGCTTTCTTT
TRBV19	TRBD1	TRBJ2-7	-	CASSLRDRESYEQYF	TGTGCCAGTAGCCTCCGGGACAGGGAATCCTACGAGCAGTACTTC
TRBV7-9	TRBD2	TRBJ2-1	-	CASSQTSGSEYNEQFF	TGTGCCAGCAGCCAAACTAGCGGGAGCGAGTACAATGAGCAGTTCTTC
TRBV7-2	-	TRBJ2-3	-	CASSLVSSTDTQYF	TGTGCCAGCAGCTTAGTTAGCTCCACAGATACGCAGTATTTT
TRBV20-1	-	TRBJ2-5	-	CSASGPTGGEETQYF	TGCAGTGCTAGTGGCCCGACAGGTGGGGAAGAGACCCAGTACTTC
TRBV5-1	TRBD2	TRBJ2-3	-	CASSLAGSGVPDTQYF	TGCGCCAGCAGCTTGGCCGGTAGCGGGGTCCCCGATACGCAGTATTTT
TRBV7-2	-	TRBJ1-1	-	CASRWAVSNTEAFF	TGTGCCAGCAGATGGGCAGTATCGAACACTGAAGCTTTCTTT